The clone carrying this TCR beta chain was picked up a small number of times. This sample was included in a study of technical replicates of blood from a handful of donors. Assay used: immunoSEQ multiplex PCR; TCRdb lists only in-frame clones, some missing. The data hold approximately 89,000 clones, with about 94% observed a single time. V lost 5 bases to trimming and J lost 1 base, with 11 bases between them. Germline V gives CDR1 SEHNR, CDR2 FQNEAQ (reference sequence). The length of the CDR3 is 14 residues. This clonotype originated in a human donor in good health. What was sequenced was T cells isolated from PBMCs. The chain has TRBV7-9 and TRBJ1-1; perhaps TRBD1 as D (6 bases). The CDR3 region is CASSQQGPNTEAFF. The DNA of the CDR3 is TGTGCCAGCAGCCAGCAGGGGCCGAACACTGAAGCTTTCTTT. Together with reference TRBV7-9 and TRBJ1-1, the CDR3 gives the full variable domain: DTGVSQNPRHKITKRGQNVTFRCDPISEHNRLYWYRQTLGQGPEFLTYFQNEAQLEKSRLLSDRFSAERPKGSFSTLEIQRTEQGDSAMYLCASSQQGPNTEAFFGQGTRLTVV.